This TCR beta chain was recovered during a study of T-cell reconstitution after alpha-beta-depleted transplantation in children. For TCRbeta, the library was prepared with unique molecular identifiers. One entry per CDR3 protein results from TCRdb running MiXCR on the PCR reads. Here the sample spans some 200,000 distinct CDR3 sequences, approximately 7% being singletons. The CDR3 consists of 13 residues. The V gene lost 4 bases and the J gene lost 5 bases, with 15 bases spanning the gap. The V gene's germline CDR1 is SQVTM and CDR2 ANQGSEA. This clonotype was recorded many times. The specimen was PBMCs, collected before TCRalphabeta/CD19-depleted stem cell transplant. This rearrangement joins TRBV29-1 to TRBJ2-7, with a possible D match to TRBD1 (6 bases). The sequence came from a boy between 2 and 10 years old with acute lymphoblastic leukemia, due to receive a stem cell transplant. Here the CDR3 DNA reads TGCAGCGTTGTAATAGGGGGTAGGAACGAGCAGTACTTC. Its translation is CSVVIGGRNEQYF.